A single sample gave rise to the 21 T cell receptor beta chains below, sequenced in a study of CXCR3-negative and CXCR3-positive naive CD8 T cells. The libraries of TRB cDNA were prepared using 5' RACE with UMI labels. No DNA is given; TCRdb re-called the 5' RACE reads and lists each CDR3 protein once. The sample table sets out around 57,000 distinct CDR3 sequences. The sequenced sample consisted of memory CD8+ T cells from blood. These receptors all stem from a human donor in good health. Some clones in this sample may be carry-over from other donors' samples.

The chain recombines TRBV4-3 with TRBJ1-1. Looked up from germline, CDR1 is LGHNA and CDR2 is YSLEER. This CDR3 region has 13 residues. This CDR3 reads CASSQSRGTEAFF.

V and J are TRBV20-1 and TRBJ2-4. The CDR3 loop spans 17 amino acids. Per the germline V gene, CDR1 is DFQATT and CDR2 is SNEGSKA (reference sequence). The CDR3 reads CSARDRGSLPAKNIQYF.

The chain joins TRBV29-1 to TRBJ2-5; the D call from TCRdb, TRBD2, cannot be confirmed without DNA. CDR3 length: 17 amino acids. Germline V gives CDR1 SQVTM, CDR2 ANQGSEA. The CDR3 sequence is CSVEGGLAGLPSVTQYF. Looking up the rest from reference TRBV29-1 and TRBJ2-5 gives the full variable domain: SAVISQKPSRDICQRGTSLTIQCQVDSQVTMMFWYRQQPGQSLTLIATANQGSEATYESGFVIDKFPISRPNLTFSTLTVSNMSPEDSSIYLCSVEGGLAGLPSVTQYFGPGTRLLVL.

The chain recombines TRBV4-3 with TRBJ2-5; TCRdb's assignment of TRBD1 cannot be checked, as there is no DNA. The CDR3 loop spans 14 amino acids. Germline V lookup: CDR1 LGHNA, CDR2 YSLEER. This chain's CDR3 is CASSGGADGETQYF.

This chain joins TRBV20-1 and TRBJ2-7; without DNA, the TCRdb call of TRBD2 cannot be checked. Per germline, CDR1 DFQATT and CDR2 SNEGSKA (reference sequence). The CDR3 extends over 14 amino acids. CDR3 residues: CSARGLAGEHEQYF.

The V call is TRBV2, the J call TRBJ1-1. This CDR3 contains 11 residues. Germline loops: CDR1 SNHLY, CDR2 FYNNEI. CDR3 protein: CASSEGSEAFF.

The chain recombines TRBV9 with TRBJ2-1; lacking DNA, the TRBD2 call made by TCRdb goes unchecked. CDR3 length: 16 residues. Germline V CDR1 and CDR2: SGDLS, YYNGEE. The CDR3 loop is CASSPQTSGGALEQFF.

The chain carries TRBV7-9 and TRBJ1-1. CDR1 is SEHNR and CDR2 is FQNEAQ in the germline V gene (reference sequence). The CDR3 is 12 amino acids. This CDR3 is CASSLSDSEAFF.

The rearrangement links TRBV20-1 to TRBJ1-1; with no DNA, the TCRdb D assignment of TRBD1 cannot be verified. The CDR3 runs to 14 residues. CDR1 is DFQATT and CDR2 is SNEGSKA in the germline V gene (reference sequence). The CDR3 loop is CSARTNYMNTEAFF.

The CDR3 sequence is CASSLDGTTPSYEQYF. This chain links TRBV5-1 with TRBJ2-7; TCRdb proposes TRBD1, but this gene call is untestable without DNA. Germline CDR1 is SGHRS and CDR2 is YFSETQ. This CDR3 has 16 amino acids.

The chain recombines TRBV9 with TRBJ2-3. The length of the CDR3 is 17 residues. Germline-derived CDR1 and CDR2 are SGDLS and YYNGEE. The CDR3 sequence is CASSVAHGEYRTDTQYF. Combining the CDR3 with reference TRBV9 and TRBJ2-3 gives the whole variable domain DSGVTQTPKHLITATGQRVTLRCSPRSGDLSVYWYQQSLDQGLQFLIQYYNGEERAKGNILERFSAQQFPDLHSELNLSSLELGDSALYFCASSVAHGEYRTDTQYFGPGTRLTVL.

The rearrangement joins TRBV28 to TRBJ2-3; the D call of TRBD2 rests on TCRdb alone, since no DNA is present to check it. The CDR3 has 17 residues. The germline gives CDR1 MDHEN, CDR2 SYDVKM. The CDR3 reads CASSPPGLAEDTDTQYF.

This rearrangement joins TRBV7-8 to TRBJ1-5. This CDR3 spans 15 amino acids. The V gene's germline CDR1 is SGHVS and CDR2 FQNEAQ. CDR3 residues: CASSLDPGSTEPQHF.

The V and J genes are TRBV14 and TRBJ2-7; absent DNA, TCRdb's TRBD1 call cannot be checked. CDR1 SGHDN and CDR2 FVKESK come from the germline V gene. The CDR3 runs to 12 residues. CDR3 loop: CASSRDGYEQYF. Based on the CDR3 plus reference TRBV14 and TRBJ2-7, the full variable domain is EAGVTQFPSHSVIEKGQTVTLRCDPISGHDNLYWYRRVMGKEIKFLLHFVKESKQDESGMPNNRFLAERTGGTYSTLKVQPAELEDSGVYFCASSRDGYEQYFGPGTRLTVT.

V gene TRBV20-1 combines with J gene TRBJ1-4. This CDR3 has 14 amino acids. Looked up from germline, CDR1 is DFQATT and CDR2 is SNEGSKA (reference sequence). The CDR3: CSARDLPQVGKLFF.

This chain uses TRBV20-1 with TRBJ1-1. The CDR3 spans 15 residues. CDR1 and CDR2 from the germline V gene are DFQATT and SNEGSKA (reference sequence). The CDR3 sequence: CSARGVTTRSTEAFF.

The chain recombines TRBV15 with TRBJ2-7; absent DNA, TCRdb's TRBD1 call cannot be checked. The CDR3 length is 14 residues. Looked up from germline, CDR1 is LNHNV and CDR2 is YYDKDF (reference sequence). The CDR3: CATSPGTGGYEQYF.

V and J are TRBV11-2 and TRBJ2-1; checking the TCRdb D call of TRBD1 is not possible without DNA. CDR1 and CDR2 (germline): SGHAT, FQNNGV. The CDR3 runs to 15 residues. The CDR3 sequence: CASSLVRGGVNEQFF.

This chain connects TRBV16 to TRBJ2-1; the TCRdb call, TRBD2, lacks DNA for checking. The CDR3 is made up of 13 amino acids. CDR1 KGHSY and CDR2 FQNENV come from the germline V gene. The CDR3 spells CAIWEGKRNEQFF.

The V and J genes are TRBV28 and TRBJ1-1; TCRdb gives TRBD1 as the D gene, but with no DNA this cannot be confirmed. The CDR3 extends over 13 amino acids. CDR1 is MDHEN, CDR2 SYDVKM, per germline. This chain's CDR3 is CASRIQGGAEAFF.

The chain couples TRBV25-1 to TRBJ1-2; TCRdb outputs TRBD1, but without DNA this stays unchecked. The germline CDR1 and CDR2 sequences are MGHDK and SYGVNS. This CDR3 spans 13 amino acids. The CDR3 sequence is CASSESGAQGYTF.